One sample yielded the 15 T cell receptor beta chains listed below, sequenced in a study of T cells after yellow fever vaccination. TCRdb re-called the 5' RACE reads through MiXCR, storing one row per CDR3 protein. Here the sample spans over 150,000 distinct CDR3 sequences, approximately 6.2% being singletons. The input for sequencing was CD4+ T cells sorted from PBMCs, taken on the day of the first yellow fever vaccination. Every receptor here comes from a man aged 18 to 29 who received the YFV17D yellow fever vaccine.

The gene calls are TRBV6-5 and TRBJ1-1, with D tentatively TRBD1 (5 bases). The CDR3 spans 12 residues. Looked up from germline, CDR1 is MNHEY and CDR2 is SVGAGI. The ends were cut back, 6 bases at V and 9 bases at J, with 14 bases in the middle. CDR3 sequence: CASSSGGGQAFF. CDR3 bases: TGTGCCAGCAGCTCAGGCGGGGGTCAAGCTTTCTTT.

This clonotype was seen at least ten times. This sequence joins TRBV12-3 or TRBV12-4 and TRBJ2-4; 8 bases map to TRBD2. The CDR3 has 13 amino acids. Germline trimming cut 5 bases from V and 9 bases from J; bases unmatched to any gene: 6. CDR3 protein: CASSPGGVAIQYF. CDR3 DNA: TGTGCCAGCAGTCCGGGGGGGGTGGCCATTCAGTACTTC.

This clonotype was found many times. This chain connects TRBV4-3 to TRBJ2-2, with D maybe TRBD1 (5 bases). The CDR3 has 14 residues. V lost 1 base, J lost 4 bases, and 7 bases lay in between. Germline V gene data show CDR1 as LGHNA and CDR2 as YSLEER. CDR3: CASSQGQSTGELFF. The DNA for the CDR3 is TGCGCCAGCAGCCAAGGACAGTCCACCGGGGAGCTGTTTTTT.

The chain uses TRBV7-2 and TRBJ1-2, with unresolved D. Trimming cost V 4 bases and J 7 bases, with 13 bases left between them. This CDR3 has 13 amino acids. Germline values: CDR1 SGHTA, CDR2 FQGNSA. In DNA, the CDR3 is TGTGCCAGCAGCTCCAGGTTTCCCGGTGGCTACACCTTC. This gives the protein CASSSRFPGGYTF.

This clonotype was seen only a few times. The gene calls are TRBV4-2 and TRBJ1-2, with D uncertain. The CDR3 sequence is 15 residues long. CDR1 and CDR2 from the germline V gene are LGHNA and YNFKEQ. Trimming stripped 0 bases from V and 4 bases from J, with 12 bases between. CDR3 sequence: CASSQDRNPSYGYTF. CDR3 coding DNA: TGTGCCAGCAGCCAAGACAGAAATCCTAGCTATGGCTACACCTTC.

This clonotype was detected ten times or more. The chain carries TRBV20-1 and TRBJ2-3, with no clear D. CDR3 size: 14 residues. The germline V gene has CDR1 DFQATT and CDR2 SNEGSKA (reference sequence). With 0 bases removed from V and 3 bases from J, the gap between germline ends came to 10 bases. CDR3 DNA sequence: TGCAGTGCTAGAGATCAACTGTATACAGATACGCAGTATTTT. This sequence encodes CSARDQLYTDTQYF.

The chain uses TRBV4-1 and TRBJ1-1, with D maybe TRBD1 (5 bases). Between the trimmed V and J ends, which lost 1 base and 0 bases, there was a span of 15 bases. CDR1 is MGHRA, CDR2 YSYEKL, per germline. The CDR3 runs 17 residues. The CDR3 coding sequence is TGCGCCAGCAGCCAAGTTCGGACACACTATTTGAACACTGAAGCTTTCTTT. Translation: CASSQVRTHYLNTEAFF.

This clonotype was recorded at least ten times. The genes are TRBV5-1 and TRBJ2-5; 10 bases agree with TRBD1. The CDR3 covers 15 residues. Trimming cost V 8 bases and J 0 bases; bases outside gene matches: 7. The germline CDR1 and CDR2 sequences are SGHRS and YFSETQ. In DNA form, the CDR3 reads TGCGCCAGTACCGGGGGACAGGGGTACCAAGAGACCCAGTACTTC. It encodes CASTGGQGYQETQYF. The full variable domain, in which reference TRBV5-1 and TRBJ2-5 provide the parts outside the CDR3, is KAGVTQTPRYLIKTRGQQVTLSCSPISGHRSVSWYQQTPGQGLQFLFEYFSETQRNKGNFPGRFSGRQFSNSRSEMNVSTLELGDSALYLCASTGGQGYQETQYFGPGTRLLVL.

This clonotype was recorded at least ten times. This rearrangement joins TRBV5-1 to TRBJ2-5; the D is unclear. Germline lookup yields CDR1 SGHRS and CDR2 YFSETQ. V lost 1 base and J 4 bases, leaving 5 bases between the germline ends. The CDR3 sequence is 12 residues long. The CDR3 DNA is TGCGCCAGCAGCTTGCCTGGAGAGACCCAGTACTTC. Translating it yields CASSLPGETQYF.

In its sample, this clonotype was seen many times. This CDR3 is CASSSSAGETQYF. The CDR3 nucleotides are TGTGCCAGCAGCTCCTCCGCAGGAGAGACCCAGTACTTC. This chain uses TRBV7-9 with TRBJ2-5; D is uncertain. V gave up 4 bases and J gave up 4 bases, with 10 bases separating them. The germline gives CDR1 SEHNR, CDR2 FQNEAQ (reference sequence). The CDR3 extends over 13 amino acids.

This clonotype was counted at least ten times. V is TRBV9 and J is TRBJ2-1; D possibly corresponds to TRBD2 (6 bases). The CDR3 is 15 residues long. V dropped 4 bases and J dropped 3 bases, with 14 bases sitting between them. Germline CDR1 is SGDLS and CDR2 is YYNGEE. In DNA form, the CDR3 reads TGTGCCAGCAGCCTCCGTGGGGGGAACTACAATGAGCAGTTCTTC. This gives the protein CASSLRGGNYNEQFF.

This clonotype was observed many times. The junction differs from germline at one of its ends, possibly a read error. This rearrangement joins TRBV6-5 to TRBJ2-3; 13 nucleotides align to TRBD2. Looked up from germline, CDR1 is MNHEY and CDR2 is SVGAGI. The CDR3 has 16 residues. The CDR3 loop reads CASSDSTSGGADTQYF. The CDR3 DNA follows: TGTGCCAGCAGTGACTCAACTAGCGGGGGGGCTGATACGCAGTATTTT.

This clonotype was found many times. V usage is TRBV7-2 and J usage is TRBJ2-7; a weak D match, TRBD1 (5 bases). The CDR3 contains 14 residues. Trimming took off 2 bases at V and 0 bases at J, with 8 bases between the two ends. Germline V gives CDR1 SGHTA, CDR2 FQGNSA. The CDR3 region has the DNA TGTGCCAGCAGCTTACCGCAGGGCTCCTACGAGCAGTACTTC. Encoded protein: CASSLPQGSYEQYF.

This clonotype occurred many times. CDR3 in amino acids: CASSLGGPSTDTQYF. In DNA, the CDR3 is TGCGCCAGCAGCTTAGGGGGTCCTAGCACAGATACGCAGTATTTT. The V call is TRBV5-1, the J call TRBJ2-3; D perhaps matches TRBD1 (6 bases). Germline-derived CDR1 and CDR2 are SGHRS and YFSETQ. Trimming took 2 bases from V and 0 from J, leaving 10 bases between them. The CDR3 loop spans 15 amino acids.

This clonotype was seen ten or more times. The chain couples TRBV20-1 to TRBJ1-1; D gene uncertain. The CDR3 loop spans 12 amino acids. Germline CDR1 is DFQATT and CDR2 is SNEGSKA (reference sequence). The V and J ends lost 5 bases and 2 bases respectively, with 9 bases between them. The CDR3 DNA is TGCAGTGCTCTATGGAGTAACACTGAAGCTTTCTTT. It translates to CSALWSNTEAFF.